This TCR beta chain was retrieved from a study of control samples from healthy donors and cancer patients. Deletions cut 2 bases from V and 0 bases from J, with 5 bases between. Per the germline V gene, CDR1 is MNHEY and CDR2 is SVGAGI. This CDR3 is 14 amino acids long. Some clones are missing from TCRdb's copy, which holds only in-frame ones; the method was immunoSEQ multiplex PCR. The sample consists of 200,000 to 250,000 clones, around 94% of them appearing once. Sequenced input: blood. The chain combines TRBV6-5 with TRBJ1-5, with a possible D match to TRBD1 (5 bases). This TCR derives from a man aged 45-60 years in good health. CDR3 sequence reads: CASSYQGSNQPQHF. CDR3 in DNA: TGTGCCAGCAGTTACCAGGGTAGCAATCAGCCCCAGCATTTT.